Below are 30 T cell receptor beta chains sequenced from a single sample in a study of blood T cell repertoires in COVID-19. Generated by immunoSEQ multiplex PCR, the TCRdb table keeps only in-frame clones and is missing some. Of under 200,000 clones listed, 82% are singletons. The sequencing sample was made of PBMCs or T cells enriched from blood (not recorded which). The receptors were sampled from a man aged 50-60 years who had recovered from COVID-19.

This chain connects TRBV28 to TRBJ1-5; perhaps TRBD1 as D (5 bases). This CDR3 spans 14 amino acids. The V end lost 6 bases, the J end lost 5 bases, and 14 bases lay between the germline ends. Germline values: CDR1 MDHEN, CDR2 SYDVKM. DNA of the CDR3: TGTGCCAGCAGGGGGGGTGGGGTTTATCAGCCCCAGCATTTT. Residues: CASRGGGVYQPQHF.

This sequence joins TRBV7-2 and TRBJ2-2; no firm D call. This CDR3 spans 15 amino acids. Trimming left V 2 bases short and J 5 bases short, with 12 bases between. The germline V gene has CDR1 SGHTA and CDR2 FQGNSA. The CDR3 bases are TGTGCCAGCAGCTTACGGATGGGCTGGACCGGGGAGCTGTTTTTT. Translation: CASSLRMGWTGELFF. The full variable domain, with the rest looked up from reference TRBV7-2 and TRBJ2-2, is GAGVSQSPSNKVTEKGKDVELRCDPISGHTALYWYRQSLGQGLEFLIYFQGNSAPDKSGLPSDRFSAERTGGSVSTLTIQRTQQEDSAVYLCASSLRMGWTGELFFGEGSRLTVL.

The V call is TRBV7-3, the J call TRBJ1-1, with unresolved D. The CDR3 is 13 residues long. Germline-derived CDR1 and CDR2 are SGHTA and FQGTGA. Trimming pared 0 bases from V and 5 bases from J, leaving 7 bases between. CDR3 in amino acids: CASSLTSRTEAFF. CDR3 in DNA: TGTGCCAGCAGCTTAACGTCGAGGACTGAAGCTTTCTTT.

J is TRBJ2-5 and V is TRBV5-1; TRBD1 might be the D (6 bases). The CDR3 runs to 13 residues. Trimming removed 10 bases from V and 5 bases from J, with 18 bases in between. The germline gives CDR1 SGHRS, CDR2 YFSETQ. CDR3 nucleotide sequence: TGCGCCTCAGCAACAGGGATAGGGGAGACCCAGTACTTC. Translating it yields CASATGIGETQYF.

This clone has only one observation. This sequence joins TRBV5-1 and TRBJ1-1; TRBD1 matches at 7 bases. CDR3 size: 14 residues. V shed 0 bases and J 4 bases; nucleotides not matched to a gene: 3. Germline-derived CDR1 and CDR2 are SGHRS and YFSETQ. CDR3 sequence: CASSLAAGGTEAFF. DNA of the CDR3: TGCGCCAGCAGCTTGGCAGCAGGGGGCACTGAAGCTTTCTTT.

V and J are TRBV5-4 and TRBJ2-3; D possibly corresponds to TRBD1 (5 bases). Germline CDR1 reads SGHNT; CDR2 reads YYREEE (reference sequence). V was clipped by 1 base and J by 1 base, with 10 bases between them. The CDR3 spans 15 residues. CDR3 protein: CASSLSVGGTDTQYF. Written as DNA, the CDR3 is TGTGCCAGCAGCTTGTCGGTAGGGGGCACAGATACGCAGTATTTT.

V usage is TRBV9 and J usage is TRBJ1-2; TRBD1 aligns across 10 bases. The CDR3 is 15 amino acids. Germline-derived CDR1 and CDR2 are SGDLS and YYNGEE. Trimming cost V 1 base and J 8 bases; bases outside gene matches: 8. This CDR3 reads CASSVSSGTGEGYTF. DNA for the CDR3: TGTGCCAGCAGCGTAAGCTCCGGGACAGGGGAAGGCTACACCTTC.

V is TRBV12-3 or TRBV12-4 and J is TRBJ1-1, with 7 positions matching TRBD1. CDR3 size: 13 residues. The V segment lost 5 bases and the J segment 10 bases; nucleotides outside the gene matches: 10. The CDR3 sequence is CASSLGQVGVAFF. For the CDR3, the DNA is TGTGCCAGCAGTCTCGGACAGGTGGGGGTAGCTTTCTTT.

This clone came up a few times. The J gene is TRBJ2-7, the V gene TRBV5-6; D is perhaps TRBD1 (6 bases). The CDR3 sequence is 14 residues long. The V and J ends lost 0 bases and 5 bases respectively, with 12 bases between them. Germline V gene lookup returns CDR1 SGHDT and CDR2 YYEEEE. The CDR3 nucleotides read TGTGCCAGCAGCTTGGGCTACAGGGACAACGAGCAGTACTTC. As protein: CASSLGYRDNEQYF.

The V gene is TRBV2, the J gene TRBJ1-6, with TRBD1 matching over 8 bases. Unmatched junction bases numbered 4, after V lost 3 bases and J lost 0 bases. The germline V gene has CDR1 SNHLY and CDR2 FYNNEI. This CDR3 has 17 residues. CDR3 DNA: TGTGCCAGCAGTGACAGGGGGCTCAGCTCCTATAATTCACCCCTCCACTTT. Amino acid sequence: CASSDRGLSSYNSPLHF.

This chain connects TRBV19 to TRBJ2-7; a weak D match, TRBD2 (6 bases). V lost 8 bases and J lost 4, with 12 bases in between. CDR1 LNHDA and CDR2 SQIVND come from the germline V gene (reference sequence). CDR3 length: 12 residues. The CDR3 bases are TGTGCCAGTGGTACTGGGGGGTACGAGCAGTACTTC. Translated: CASGTGGYEQYF.

CDR3 amino acids: CASSYGTGAHNEQFF. DNA for the CDR3: TGTGCCAGCAGTTATGGGACAGGGGCCCACAATGAGCAGTTCTTC. The chain couples TRBV2 to TRBJ2-1, with 10 bases lining up with TRBD1. CDR3 size: 15 residues. CDR1 and CDR2 (germline): SNHLY, FYNNEI. V lost 5 bases and J lost 5; bases outside the gene matches: 6.

This chain joins TRBV29-1 and TRBJ2-1, with 7 bases fitting TRBD2. The CDR3 is 15 residues long. The V gene's germline CDR1 is SQVTM and CDR2 ANQGSEA. V trimming: 0 bases; J trimming: 8 bases; junction bases outside the gene matches: 10. The CDR3 protein is CSVEDFRGLFDEQFF. The CDR3 nucleotides read TGCAGCGTTGAAGATTTTAGGGGACTATTTGATGAGCAGTTCTTC.

This clone was seen more than once but under ten times. The genes are TRBV6-5 and TRBJ2-1; 7 nucleotides align to TRBD1. Trimming removed 3 bases from V and 1 base from J; junction bases left unmatched: 6. CDR1 and CDR2 from the germline V gene are MNHEY and SVGAGI. This CDR3 is 16 amino acids long. The chain's CDR3 is CASSYNQGESYNEQFF. The DNA for the CDR3 is TGTGCCAGCAGTTATAACCAGGGGGAGTCCTACAATGAGCAGTTCTTC.

The V and J genes are TRBV14 and TRBJ2-3, with 8 bases fitting TRBD1. V lost 9 bases and J lost 6; bases outside the gene matches: 11. The CDR3 is made up of 14 amino acids. Germline V CDR1 and CDR2: SGHDN, FVKESK. The CDR3 DNA reads as TGTGCCAGTAACAGGGGGATTATAGCGGATACGCAGTATTTT. It encodes CASNRGIIADTQYF.

This sequence joins TRBV19 and TRBJ2-1; 7 bases line up with TRBD1. V gave up 6 bases and J gave up 0 bases; unmatched junction bases: 5. Germline V gene sequence: CDR1 LNHDA, CDR2 SQIVND (reference sequence). The CDR3 sequence is 15 residues long. CDR3 amino acids: CASREDRSSYNEQFF. The CDR3 nucleotides are TGTGCCAGTAGGGAGGACAGGAGCTCCTACAATGAGCAGTTCTTC.

This clone showed up just once. This chain links TRBV27 with TRBJ2-5, with TRBD1 as a possible D gene (6 bases). This CDR3 has 13 amino acids. The V and J ends lost 6 bases and 5 bases respectively, with 13 bases between them. Germline loops: CDR1 MNHEY, CDR2 SMNVEV (reference sequence). The CDR3 sequence is CASRKGVLETQYF. The CDR3 DNA follows: TGTGCCAGCAGGAAGGGGGTACTTGAGACCCAGTACTTC.

This clone appeared a few times. As DNA, the CDR3 is TGTGCCAGCAGCACGCACAGGATCTTCTCTGGAAACACCATATATTTT. Translating gives CASSTHRIFSGNTIYF. The chain is built from TRBV7-9 and TRBJ1-3; a weak D match, TRBD1 (5 bases). Per germline, CDR1 SEHNR and CDR2 FQNEAQ (reference sequence). The V end lost 5 bases, the J end lost 0 bases, and 14 bases lay between the germline ends. The length of the CDR3 is 16 residues.

The chain combines TRBV28 with TRBJ1-2, with 9 bases matching TRBD1. The CDR3 loop spans 15 amino acids. Germline V gene sequence: CDR1 MDHEN, CDR2 SYDVKM. The V gene end was trimmed by 4 bases and the J gene end by 3 bases; junction bases not matched to a gene: 6. The CDR3 nucleotides read TGTGCCAGCAGTTCCGGGACAGGGAACGACTATGGCTACACCTTC. This gives the protein CASSSGTGNDYGYTF.

The rearrangement links TRBV5-4 to TRBJ2-5; 11 bases agree with TRBD2. Germline V gene data show CDR1 as SGHNT and CDR2 as YYREEE (reference sequence). CDR3 length: 17 amino acids. Trimming took 0 bases from V and 1 from J; bases not matched to a gene: 5. CDR3 nucleotide sequence: TGTGCCAGCAGCTTGGCCGGACTAGCGGGTCCCCAAGAGACCCAGTACTTC. Residues: CASSLAGLAGPQETQYF.

V gene TRBV25-1 combines with J gene TRBJ1-6; 7 positions match TRBD1. CDR3 length equals 15 residues. After removal of 6 bases from V and 10 bases from J, the junction contained 12 bases not matched to a gene. CDR1 is MGHDK and CDR2 is SYGVNS in the germline V gene. CDR3 DNA: TGTGCCAGCAGCCAAACAGGGGTCCGGGGATCACCCCTCCACTTT. Its translation: CASSQTGVRGSPLHF. The whole variable domain, filled in from reference TRBV25-1 and TRBJ1-6, reads EADIYQTPRYLVIGTGKKITLECSQTMGHDKMYWYQQDPGMELHLIHYSYGVNSTEKGDLSSESTVSRIRTEHFPLTLESARPSHTSQYLCASSQTGVRGSPLHFGNGTRLTVT.

V and J are TRBV7-3 and TRBJ1-1; the D gene is possibly TRBD1 (5 bases). V lost 5 bases to trimming and J lost 1 base, with 8 bases between them. Germline loops: CDR1 SGHTA, CDR2 FQGTGA. The CDR3 runs to 13 residues. DNA for the CDR3: TGTGCCAGCAGCCAAGGGGCGAACACTGAAGCTTTCTTT. Its protein is CASSQGANTEAFF.

This rearrangement joins TRBV6-5 to TRBJ2-5, with a possible D match to TRBD2 (5 bases). Germline loops: CDR1 MNHEY, CDR2 SVGAGI. This CDR3 contains 13 residues. V shed 8 bases and J shed 5 bases, with 15 bases lying between them. The CDR3 region is CASRMRVGETQYF. CDR3 sequence (DNA): TGTGCCAGCCGGATGCGGGTTGGGGAGACCCAGTACTTC.

The CDR3 protein is CASSLDLGGGYNEQFF. The CDR3 DNA reads TGCGCCAGCAGCTTGGATCTTGGCGGGGGGTACAATGAGCAGTTCTTC. The rearrangement links TRBV5-1 to TRBJ2-1, with 8 positions matching TRBD2. J gave up 4 bases and V 0 bases, and 6 bases lay outside the gene matches. CDR3 length: 16 amino acids. Germline V CDR1 and CDR2: SGHRS, YFSETQ.

Ten or more counts support this clone. The J gene is TRBJ1-5, the V gene TRBV28, with 7 nucleotides matching TRBD1. Unmatched junction bases numbered 6, after V lost 1 base and J lost 0 bases. Germline-derived CDR1 and CDR2 are MDHEN and SYDVKM. The CDR3 has 17 residues. The CDR3: CASSLYGDRVSNQPQHF. The CDR3 nucleotides read TGTGCCAGCAGTTTATATGGGGACAGAGTTAGCAATCAGCCCCAGCATTTT.

CDR3: CASRLDGGTSASPSSYNEQFF. In DNA form, the CDR3 reads TGTGCAAGTCGCTTAGATGGGGGGACTAGCGCGAGCCCTAGCTCCTACAATGAGCAGTTCTTC. The chain couples TRBV12-2 to TRBJ2-1; TRBD2 is the table's D call, not checked against the DNA. TRBV12-2 represents a pseudogene. The CDR3 has 21 amino acids.

This chain uses TRBV5-1 with TRBJ2-1, with TRBD2 identical over 7 bases. Germline V gene sequence: CDR1 SGHRS, CDR2 YFSETQ. The V segment lost 4 bases and the J segment 4 bases; nucleotides outside the gene matches: 11. The CDR3 length is 16 residues. For the CDR3, the DNA is TGCGCCAGCAGCCGATTGACTAGCCAACTATACAATGAGCAGTTCTTC. Translation: CASSRLTSQLYNEQFF. Drawing the rest from reference TRBV5-1 and TRBJ2-1, the complete variable domain is KAGVTQTPRYLIKTRGQQVTLSCSPISGHRSVSWYQQTPGQGLQFLFEYFSETQRNKGNFPGRFSGRQFSNSRSEMNVSTLELGDSALYLCASSRLTSQLYNEQFFGPGTRLTVL.

The CDR3 coding sequence is TGTGCCAGCAGCCAAGACAGGGGAAGCAATCAGCCCCAGCATTTT. Translated: CASSQDRGSNQPQHF. This chain joins TRBV6-5 and TRBJ1-5; 8 bases fit TRBD1. The CDR3 contains 15 residues. V lost 6 bases to trimming and J lost 1 base; unmatched junction nucleotides: 5. Looked up from germline, CDR1 is MNHEY and CDR2 is SVGAGI.

J is TRBJ2-1 and V is TRBV28; TRBD1 agrees at 7 bases. CDR1 and CDR2 (germline): MDHEN, SYDVKM. This CDR3 comprises 13 residues. Trimming cost V 8 bases and J 4 bases; bases outside gene matches: 5. CDR3 loop: CASGRQGYNEQFF. The CDR3 DNA sequence: TGTGCCAGCGGACGACAGGGATACAATGAGCAGTTCTTC.

The V call is TRBV4-1, the J call TRBJ1-2; the D is unclear. The V end was cut by 2 bases, the J end by 5 bases, with 12 bases between. In germline, CDR1 is MGHRA, CDR2 YSYEKL. The CDR3 covers 14 residues. This chain's CDR3 is CASSQRAGGYGYTF. CDR3 nucleotide sequence: TGCGCCAGCAGCCAACGAGCAGGTGGATATGGCTACACCTTC.